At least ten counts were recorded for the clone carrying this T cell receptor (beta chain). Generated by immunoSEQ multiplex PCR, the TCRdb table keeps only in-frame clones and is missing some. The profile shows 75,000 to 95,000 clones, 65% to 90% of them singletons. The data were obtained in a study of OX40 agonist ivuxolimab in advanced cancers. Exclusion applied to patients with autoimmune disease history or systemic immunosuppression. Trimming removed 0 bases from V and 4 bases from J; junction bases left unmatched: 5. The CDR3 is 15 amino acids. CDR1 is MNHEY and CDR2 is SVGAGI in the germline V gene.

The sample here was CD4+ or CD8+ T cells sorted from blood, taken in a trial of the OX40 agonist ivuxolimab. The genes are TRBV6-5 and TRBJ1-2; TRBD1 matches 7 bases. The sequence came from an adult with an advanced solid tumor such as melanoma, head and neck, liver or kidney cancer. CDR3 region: CASSYSLGGSYGYTF. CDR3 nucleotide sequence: TGTGCCAGCAGTTACTCGCTAGGGGGCAGCTATGGCTACACCTTC.